The rows below give T cell receptor beta chains drawn from one sample of a study of OX40 agonist ivuxolimab in advanced cancers. Some clones are missing from TCRdb's copy, which holds only in-frame ones; the method was immunoSEQ multiplex PCR. The table shows under 75,000 clones, with approximately 90% occurring only once. Sequencing was performed on CD4+ or CD8+ T cells sorted from blood, taken in a trial of the OX40 agonist ivuxolimab. The receptors were gathered from an adult with an advanced solid tumor such as melanoma, head and neck, liver or kidney cancer. Both conserved end residues are part of each CDR3. The D gene is left open where the match is weak. For some rows the clone size is stated as once, few or many, or as a class when expanded; others skip it.

J gene: TRBJ1-6; D gene: NA; clone size: NA; V gene: TRBV15; CDR3 protein: CATSPDSVLYNSPLHF; CDR3 DNA: TGTGCCACCAGCCCGGACAGTGTCCTCTATAATTCACCCCTCCACTTT
J gene: TRBJ2-7; D gene: NA; clone size: NA; V gene: TRBV7-9; CDR3 protein: CASSSPLSGSGYEQYF; CDR3 DNA: TGTGCCAGCAGCTCCCCCCTCTCGGGTAGCGGCTACGAGCAGTACTTC
J gene: TRBJ2-3; D gene: NA; clone size: NA; V gene: TRBV15; CDR3 protein: CATRRKQEDTQYF; CDR3 DNA: TGTGCCACCAGAAGGAAACAGGAAGATACGCAGTATTTT
J gene: TRBJ2-7; D gene: NA; clone size: NA; V gene: TRBV21-1; CDR3 protein: CASSKWRRKGTGSYEQYF; CDR3 DNA: TGTGCCAGCAGCAAATGGCGGAGAAAAGGGACAGGCTCCTACGAGCAGTACTTC
J gene: TRBJ2-7; D gene: TRBD2; clone size: NA; V gene: TRBV7-9; CDR3 protein: CASSTGLAGIRYEQYF; CDR3 DNA: TGTGCCAGCAGCACAGGACTAGCGGGGATAAGATACGAGCAGTACTTC
J gene: TRBJ2-7; D gene: TRBD1; clone size: NA; V gene: TRBV27; CDR3 protein: CASRMTGAHEQYF; CDR3 DNA: TGTGCCAGCAGGATGACAGGGGCCCACGAGCAGTACTTC
J gene: TRBJ2-1; D gene: TRBD1; clone size: NA; V gene: TRBV7-9; CDR3 protein: CASSPRDRRTYNEQFF; CDR3 DNA: TGTGCCAGCAGCCCGCGGGACAGGCGTACCTACAATGAGCAGTTCTTC
J gene: TRBJ1-3; D gene: NA; clone size: once; V gene: TRBV2; CDR3 protein: CASSEGTNSGNTIYF; CDR3 DNA: TGTGCCAGCAGTGAGGGGACCAACTCTGGAAACACCATATATTTT
J gene: TRBJ2-4; D gene: NA; clone size: NA; V gene: TRBV7-9; CDR3 protein: CASSLARMGVYQNIQYF; CDR3 DNA: TGTGCCAGCAGCTTAGCCAGAATGGGGGTTTACCAAAACATTCAGTACTTC
J gene: TRBJ1-5; D gene: NA; clone size: NA; V gene: TRBV15; CDR3 protein: CATSSRGGWRPQHF; CDR3 DNA: TGTGCCACCAGCTCAAGGGGGGGGTGGAGGCCCCAGCATTTT
J gene: TRBJ2-2; D gene: TRBD1; clone size: once; V gene: TRBV7-6; CDR3 protein: CASSFLRRGIGGIANTGELFF; CDR3 DNA: TGTGCCAGCAGCTTCCTAAGAAGGGGTATAGGGGGCATTGCGAACACCGGGGAGCTGTTTTTT
J gene: TRBJ2-5; D gene: NA; clone size: NA; V gene: TRBV5-6; CDR3 protein: CASSLVTVETQYF; CDR3 DNA: TGTGCCAGCAGCTTGGTGACAGTAGAGACCCAGTACTTC
J gene: TRBJ2-7; D gene: NA; clone size: medium-sized; V gene: TRBV27; CDR3 protein: CASSPTPYEQYF; CDR3 DNA: TGTGCCAGCAGTCCCACCCCCTACGAGCAGTACTTC
J gene: TRBJ2-5; D gene: TRBD2; clone size: NA; V gene: TRBV28; CDR3 protein: CASSQGLAGVNEGAKTQYF; CDR3 DNA: TGTGCCAGCAGCCAGGGACTAGCGGGAGTTAATGAGGGCGCAAAGACCCAGTACTTC
J gene: TRBJ1-1; D gene: TRBD1; clone size: NA; V gene: TRBV4-3; CDR3 protein: CASSPDRGNTEAFF; CDR3 DNA: TGCGCCAGCAGCCCAGACAGGGGGAACACTGAAGCTTTCTTT
J gene: TRBJ1-1; D gene: TRBD1; clone size: NA; V gene: TRBV19; CDR3 protein: CASSMTGVDTEAFF; CDR3 DNA: TGTGCCAGTAGTATGACAGGGGTGGACACTGAAGCTTTCTTT
J gene: TRBJ2-7; D gene: NA; clone size: NA; V gene: TRBV5-6; CDR3 protein: CASSLTAGTGTNYYEQYF; CDR3 DNA: TGTGCCAGCAGCTTGACCGCCGGGACCGGGACAAATTACTACGAGCAGTACTTC
J gene: TRBJ2-3; D gene: NA; clone size: NA; V gene: TRBV27; CDR3 protein: CASSLRVQDTQYF; CDR3 DNA: TGTGCCAGCAGTTTAAGAGTTCAGGATACGCAGTATTTT
J gene: TRBJ2-5; D gene: NA; clone size: few; V gene: TRBV6-5; CDR3 protein: CASSYDGGSRRETQYF; CDR3 DNA: TGTGCCAGCAGTTACGATGGGGGCTCGCGGCGAGAGACCCAGTACTTC
J gene: TRBJ1-6; D gene: TRBD1; clone size: NA; V gene: TRBV28; CDR3 protein: CASRETGGSYNSPLHF; CDR3 DNA: TGTGCCAGCAGGGAGACAGGGGGCTCATATAATTCACCCCTCCACTTT
J gene: TRBJ2-7; D gene: TRBD1; clone size: NA; V gene: TRBV5-6; CDR3 protein: CASSYGAGGSYEQYF; CDR3 DNA: TGTGCCAGCAGCTACGGGGCAGGGGGCTCCTACGAGCAGTACTTC
J gene: TRBJ1-1; D gene: NA; clone size: NA; V gene: TRBV2; CDR3 protein: CASSEDREARTEAFF; CDR3 DNA: TGTGCCAGCAGTGAAGACAGGGAGGCGCGCACTGAAGCTTTCTTT
J gene: TRBJ2-2; D gene: TRBD2; clone size: NA; V gene: TRBV7-3; CDR3 protein: CASSAGTSGTGELFF; CDR3 DNA: TGTGCCAGCAGCGCCGGGACTAGCGGCACCGGGGAGCTGTTTTTT
J gene: TRBJ2-7; D gene: TRBD1; clone size: NA; V gene: TRBV7-9; CDR3 protein: CASSPSGQGYYEQYF; CDR3 DNA: TGTGCCAGCAGCCCCTCGGGACAGGGTTACTACGAGCAGTACTTC
J gene: TRBJ2-2; D gene: TRBD2; clone size: once; V gene: TRBV11-2; CDR3 protein: CASSLGLAGRNTGELFF; CDR3 DNA: TGTGCCAGCAGCTTAGGATTAGCGGGAAGGAACACCGGGGAGCTGTTTTTT
J gene: TRBJ2-7; D gene: TRBD1; clone size: NA; V gene: TRBV10-3; CDR3 protein: CAISDPPVTGGVEQYF; CDR3 DNA: TGTGCCATCAGTGACCCCCCGGTCACAGGGGGCGTCGAGCAGTACTTC
J gene: TRBJ2-7; D gene: NA; clone size: NA; V gene: TRBV7-9; CDR3 protein: CASSSHRESYEQYF; CDR3 DNA: TGTGCCAGCAGCTCTCACAGGGAATCCTACGAGCAGTACTTC
J gene: TRBJ2-5; D gene: NA; clone size: NA; V gene: TRBV29-1; CDR3 protein: CSSTPVGDGETQYF; CDR3 DNA: TGCAGCTCCACCCCGGTGGGGGATGGAGAGACCCAGTACTTC
J gene: TRBJ2-7; D gene: NA; clone size: NA; V gene: TRBV6-6; CDR3 protein: CASSGSYEQYF; CDR3 DNA: TGTGCCAGCAGCGGCAGTTACGAGCAGTACTTC
J gene: TRBJ2-7; D gene: NA; clone size: NA; V gene: TRBV13; CDR3 protein: CASSLVGDEQYF; CDR3 DNA: TGTGCCAGCAGCTTAGTCGGGGACGAGCAGTACTTC
J gene: TRBJ2-5; D gene: TRBD2; clone size: NA; V gene: TRBV7-6; CDR3 protein: CASSLLAGDQETQYF; CDR3 DNA: TGTGCCAGCAGCTTGCTAGCGGGGGACCAAGAGACCCAGTACTTC
J gene: TRBJ2-7; D gene: NA; clone size: NA; V gene: TRBV4-2; CDR3 protein: CASSLRPDSEQYF; CDR3 DNA: TGTGCCAGCAGCTTACGACCCGATAGCGAGCAGTACTTC
J gene: TRBJ1-4; D gene: NA; clone size: NA; V gene: TRBV28; CDR3 protein: CASSAELGGEKLFF; CDR3 DNA: TGTGCCAGCAGTGCCGAGTTGGGAGGTGAAAAACTGTTTTTT
J gene: TRBJ1-2; D gene: NA; clone size: NA; V gene: TRBV28; CDR3 protein: CASSLPQPVPDGYTF; CDR3 DNA: TGTGCCAGCAGTTTACCCCAGCCAGTTCCTGATGGCTACACCTTC
J gene: TRBJ1-5; D gene: NA; clone size: NA; V gene: TRBV5-4; CDR3 protein: CASSLGQSHQPQHF; CDR3 DNA: TGTGCCAGCAGCTTGGGACAGAGTCATCAGCCCCAGCATTTT
J gene: TRBJ2-7; D gene: TRBD1; clone size: NA; V gene: TRBV7-9; CDR3 protein: CASSPGTGPDEQYF; CDR3 DNA: TGTGCCAGCAGCCCGGGGACAGGACCCGACGAGCAGTACTTC
J gene: TRBJ1-6; D gene: TRBD1; clone size: NA; V gene: TRBV6-5; CDR3 protein: CASSYSRTGSNSPLHF; CDR3 DNA: TGTGCCAGCAGTTACTCGAGGACAGGGTCGAATTCACCCCTCCACTTT
J gene: TRBJ2-3; D gene: NA; clone size: NA; V gene: TRBV29-1; CDR3 protein: CSVGLFDSTDTQYF; CDR3 DNA: TGCAGCGTTGGACTTTTTGACAGCACAGATACGCAGTATTTT
J gene: TRBJ2-7; D gene: NA; clone size: NA; V gene: TRBV6-5; CDR3 protein: CASSFTDSNSYEQYF; CDR3 DNA: TGTGCCAGCAGTTTCACGGACAGCAACTCCTACGAGCAGTACTTC
J gene: TRBJ2-7; D gene: TRBD1; clone size: NA; V gene: TRBV9; CDR3 protein: CASSVGDSSEQYF; CDR3 DNA: TGTGCCAGCAGCGTAGGGGACAGTTCCGAGCAGTACTTC
J gene: TRBJ1-1; D gene: TRBD1; clone size: NA; V gene: TRBV10-2; CDR3 protein: CASSEIRSGTGMNTEAFF; CDR3 DNA: TGCGCCAGCAGTGAAATTCGGAGCGGGACAGGGATGAACACTGAAGCTTTCTTT
J gene: TRBJ2-5; D gene: TRBD2; clone size: NA; V gene: TRBV7-9; CDR3 protein: CASSLSGLAGVETQYF; CDR3 DNA: TGTGCCAGCAGCTTATCTGGACTAGCGGGAGTCGAGACCCAGTACTTC
J gene: TRBJ1-5; D gene: NA; clone size: NA; V gene: TRBV6-5; CDR3 protein: CASSYNEGSEPQHF; CDR3 DNA: TGTGCCAGCAGTTACAATGAGGGGAGTGAGCCCCAGCATTTT
J gene: TRBJ2-2; D gene: NA; clone size: NA; V gene: TRBV6-1; CDR3 protein: CASSDRDPGDTGELFF; CDR3 DNA: TGTGCCAGCAGTGATCGGGACCCGGGAGACACCGGGGAGCTGTTTTTT
J gene: TRBJ2-7; D gene: NA; clone size: NA; V gene: TRBV28; CDR3 protein: CASSLYSPLVYEQYF; CDR3 DNA: TGTGCCAGCAGTCTATACTCGCCTCTCGTTTACGAGCAGTACTTC
J gene: TRBJ1-1; D gene: NA; clone size: NA; V gene: TRBV28; CDR3 protein: CASSSDVGAFF; CDR3 DNA: TGTGCCAGCAGTTCCGACGTGGGGGCTTTCTTT
J gene: TRBJ2-1; D gene: NA; clone size: NA; V gene: TRBV7-8; CDR3 protein: CASSLVGLNNEQFF; CDR3 DNA: TGTGCCAGCAGCTTAGTTGGCTTAAACAATGAGCAGTTCTTC
J gene: TRBJ1-5; D gene: NA; clone size: NA; V gene: TRBV5-6; CDR3 protein: CASSISNQPQHF; CDR3 DNA: TGTGCCAGCAGCATCAGCAATCAGCCCCAGCATTTT